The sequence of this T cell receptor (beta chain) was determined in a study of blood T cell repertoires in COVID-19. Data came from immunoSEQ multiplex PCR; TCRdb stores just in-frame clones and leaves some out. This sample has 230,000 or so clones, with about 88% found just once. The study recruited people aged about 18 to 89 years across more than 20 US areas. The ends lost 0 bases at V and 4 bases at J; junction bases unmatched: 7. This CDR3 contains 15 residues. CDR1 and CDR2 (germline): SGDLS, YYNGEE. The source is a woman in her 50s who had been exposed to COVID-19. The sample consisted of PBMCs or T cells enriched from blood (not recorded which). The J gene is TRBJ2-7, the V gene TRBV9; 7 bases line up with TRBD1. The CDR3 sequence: CASSVAVTGPYEQYF. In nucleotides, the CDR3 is TGTGCCAGCAGCGTAGCGGTGACAGGGCCTTACGAGCAGTACTTC.